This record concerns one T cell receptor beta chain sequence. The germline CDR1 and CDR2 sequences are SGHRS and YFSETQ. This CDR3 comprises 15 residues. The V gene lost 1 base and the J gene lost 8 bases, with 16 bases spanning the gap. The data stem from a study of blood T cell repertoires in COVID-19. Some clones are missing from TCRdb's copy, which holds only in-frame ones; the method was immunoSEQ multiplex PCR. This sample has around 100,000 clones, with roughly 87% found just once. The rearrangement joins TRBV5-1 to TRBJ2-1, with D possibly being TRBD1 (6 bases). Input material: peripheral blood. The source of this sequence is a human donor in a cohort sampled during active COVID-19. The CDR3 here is CASSLNRVGQDEQFF. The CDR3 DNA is TGCGCCAGCAGCTTGAACAGGGTGGGGCAGGATGAGCAGTTCTTC.